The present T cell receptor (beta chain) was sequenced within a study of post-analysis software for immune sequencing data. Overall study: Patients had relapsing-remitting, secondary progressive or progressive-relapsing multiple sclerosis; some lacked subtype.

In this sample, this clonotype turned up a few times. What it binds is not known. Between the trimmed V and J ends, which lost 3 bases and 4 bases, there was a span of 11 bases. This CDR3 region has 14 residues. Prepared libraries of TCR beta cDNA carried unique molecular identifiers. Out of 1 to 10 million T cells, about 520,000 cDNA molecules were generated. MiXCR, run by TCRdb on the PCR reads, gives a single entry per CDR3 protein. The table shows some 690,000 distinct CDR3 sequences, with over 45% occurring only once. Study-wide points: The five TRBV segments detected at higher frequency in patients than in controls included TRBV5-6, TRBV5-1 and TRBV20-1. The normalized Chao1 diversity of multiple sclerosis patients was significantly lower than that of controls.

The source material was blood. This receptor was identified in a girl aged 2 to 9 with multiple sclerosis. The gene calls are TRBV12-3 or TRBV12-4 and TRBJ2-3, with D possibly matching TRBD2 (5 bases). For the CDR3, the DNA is TGTGCCAGCAGTTTGAGGGCCGACTCAGATACGCAGTATTTT. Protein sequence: CASSLRADSDTQYF.